Listed below are T cell receptor beta chains from one sample, sequenced in a study of human T cells and chemical hapten exposure. TCRdb re-derived calls from the RACE reads in MiXCR, one entry per CDR3 protein. The sample includes around 120,000 distinct CDR3 sequences, roughly 13% of them seen just once. The sequencing here drew on whole blood, taken in connection with sensitization to the hapten diphenylcyclopropenone (DPC). These receptors all stem from a man aged 18 to 35 with alopecia areata. Some clones in this sample may be carry-over from other donors' samples. Each CDR3 is given with its conserved first and last residue. Each record gives: J gene, clone size, V gene, CDR3 protein. Clone size is not always given. Where it is, it says once, few, many or a class for expanded clones.

j_gene: TRBJ2-3; abundance: few; v_gene: TRBV4-3; CDR3aa: CASSQDVGLAGSDTQYF
j_gene: TRBJ1-2; abundance: few; v_gene: TRBV9; CDR3aa: CASSGTGGYGYTF
j_gene: TRBJ2-7; abundance: few; v_gene: TRBV28; CDR3aa: CASVSPFYEQYF
j_gene: TRBJ1-1; abundance: .; v_gene: TRBV7-6; CDR3aa: CASSLEPGLNTEAFF
j_gene: TRBJ2-5; abundance: many; v_gene: TRBV6-6; CDR3aa: CASSYLADQETQYF
j_gene: TRBJ2-2; abundance: .; v_gene: TRBV9; CDR3aa: CASSAGGLNTGELFF
j_gene: TRBJ2-7; abundance: few; v_gene: TRBV6-2/TRBV6-3; CDR3aa: CASSWGQGSYEQYF
j_gene: TRBJ2-1; abundance: few; v_gene: TRBV18; CDR3aa: CASSPPVGKTNPRNEQFF
j_gene: TRBJ1-1; abundance: .; v_gene: TRBV7-6; CDR3aa: CASSVRGLGTEAFF
j_gene: TRBJ2-5; abundance: .; v_gene: TRBV7-8; CDR3aa: CASSLPRVRNLRETQYF
j_gene: TRBJ2-7; abundance: .; v_gene: TRBV11-1; CDR3aa: CASSLAKQGQHYEQYF
j_gene: TRBJ2-2; abundance: .; v_gene: TRBV2; CDR3aa: CASSGRRTTGELFF
j_gene: TRBJ2-3; abundance: few; v_gene: TRBV10-1; CDR3aa: CASGTSGTPTQYF
j_gene: TRBJ1-5; abundance: .; v_gene: TRBV29-1; CDR3aa: CSVVLGFNQPQHF
j_gene: TRBJ2-7; abundance: .; v_gene: TRBV6-5; CDR3aa: CASRIQSGAYEQYF
j_gene: TRBJ1-5; abundance: .; v_gene: TRBV7-8; CDR3aa: CASSLRGPQPQHF
j_gene: TRBJ2-7; abundance: few; v_gene: TRBV20-1; CDR3aa: CSAGTGAYEQYF
j_gene: TRBJ1-1; abundance: many; v_gene: TRBV20-1; CDR3aa: CSARDPAGMNTEAFF
j_gene: TRBJ2-1; abundance: many; v_gene: TRBV7-6; CDR3aa: CASSLWTENEQFF
j_gene: TRBJ1-3; abundance: .; v_gene: TRBV5-1; CDR3aa: CASKLGRNTIYF
j_gene: TRBJ2-7; abundance: .; v_gene: TRBV28; CDR3aa: CASSSRGSPYEQYF
j_gene: TRBJ2-7; abundance: few; v_gene: TRBV29-1; CDR3aa: CSVEEVVGEQYF
j_gene: TRBJ1-1; abundance: many; v_gene: TRBV2; CDR3aa: CASSAPRPEAFF
j_gene: TRBJ2-1; abundance: many; v_gene: TRBV7-3; CDR3aa: CASSFLAGVNEQFF